This T cell receptor (beta chain) was obtained from a study of T cells after yellow fever vaccination (dated by TCRdb to between 2019 and 2020). Concerning the study at large: The SMART-Seq v4 Ultra Low Input RNA kit was used to prepare libraries from fractions with low cell numbers. To follow T-cell clones before and after primary and booster YFV17D yellow fever vaccination, bulk TCR alpha and beta repertoires were sequenced over time. Two healthy male donors, one aged 18 to 29 and one aged 30 to 40 years, were included in the cohort. Blood samples were taken at several timepoints before and after primary and secondary immunization, and bulk PBMC replicates and cell subsets were isolated. Overall study outcomes, separate from this receptor: A small share of clonotypes occurred in both CD4 and CD8 compartments, likely arising from convergent recombination. Computational filtering was required because FACS-sorted repertoires could contain abundant contaminating clonotypes from the bulk population. The study included only two donors, which limits how far the findings can be generalized. The secondary T-cell response was found to be weaker but faster than the primary response, with a peak reached on day 5 rather than on day 15. After the booster, most of the clones that had expanded following primary vaccination were detected again (approximately 95% of CD4 and more than 85% of CD8), which suggests that memory was broadly maintained.

TCR cDNA was made using 5'RACE template switching, a step that added a universal primer site and unique molecular identifiers. Priming for cDNA synthesis came from both the TCR alpha and TCR beta constant segments. Library amplification used two PCR steps, and the second PCR step added sample barcodes and sequencing adapters. Sequencing of libraries was performed on Illumina HiSeq 2500 (2x100 bp) or NovaSeq (2x150 bp). Concerning the study's data processing: Reads were demultiplexed and collapsed into UMI consensus sequences with MIGEC, and V(D)J alignment was performed with MiXCR. Clonotypes responding to the vaccine were identified with edgeR on replicate PBMC samples, with the criteria of FDR below 0.01 and a log2 fold change above 5 up to day 15. Bulk clonotypes were assigned CD4 or CD8 identity according to which sequenced CD4 or CD8 repertoire held them at higher abundance. TCRdb's own reprocessing of the public reads used fastp at Q25 and MiXCR and kept productive beta chains. Rows with one shared CDR3 protein collapse into an entry with the most common genes and DNA. The V and J calls shown here were made by TCRdb, not taken from the authors' results. For this sample there are more than 350,000 distinct CDR3 sequences; 11% appear just once. Less than 20% of the sample rests with the top ten.

A distance of 13 bases separates the germline ends of V and J, which lose 0 bases and 2 bases respectively. CDR3 length: 16 amino acids, cysteine to phenylalanine. Only the CDR3 DNA is retained, 48 bases long and in frame from the first base. CDR1 and CDR2 are read off the germline V gene (reference sequence) as DFQATT and SNEGSKA. Turning to this clonotype: The antigen it recognizes is unknown. The sample holds no much larger clone one base away, and base qualities are not on file.

The treatment or condition label, as the study defines it: live attenuated yellow fever vaccine strain. At each blood-draw timepoint, two biological replicates of bulk PBMCs were obtained. PBMCs were isolated from peripheral blood using a standard Ficoll-Paque protocol. TriZol was used to extract RNA from bulk PBMCs, from CD4 and CD8 fractions, and from dextramer-positive and dextramer-negative fractions. This TCR derives from a man between 18 and 29 years old who received the YFV17D yellow fever vaccine. This chain is built from TRBV20-1 and TRBJ2-2; a confident D gene designation cannot be given. The sample consisted of PBMCs, taken on the day of the first yellow fever vaccination. This receptor carries the CDR3 CSARDEKGFNTGELFF. The DNA sequence is given as TGCAGTGCTAGAGATGAAAAGGGTTTCAACACCGGGGAGCTGTTTTTT.